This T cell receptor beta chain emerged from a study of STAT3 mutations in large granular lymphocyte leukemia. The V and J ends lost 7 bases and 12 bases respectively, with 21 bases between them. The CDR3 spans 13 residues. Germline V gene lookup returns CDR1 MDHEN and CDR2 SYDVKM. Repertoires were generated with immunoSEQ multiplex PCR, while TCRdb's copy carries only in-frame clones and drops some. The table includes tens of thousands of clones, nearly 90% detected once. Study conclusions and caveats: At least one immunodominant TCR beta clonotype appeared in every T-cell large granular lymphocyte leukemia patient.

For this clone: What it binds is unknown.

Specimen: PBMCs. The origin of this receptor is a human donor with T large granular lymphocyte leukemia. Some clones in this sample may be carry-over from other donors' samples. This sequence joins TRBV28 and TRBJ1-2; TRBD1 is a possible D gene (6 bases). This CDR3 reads CASTGAVQGRHTF. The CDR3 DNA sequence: TGTGCCAGCACGGGGGCGGTACAGGGACGACACACCTTC.